In its sample, the clone carrying this T cell receptor (beta chain) was seen a few times. The antigen remains unidentified. These data belong to a study of cytomegalovirus exposure and HLA in healthy donors. Primers included in the PCR were 60 Vbeta and 13 Jbeta primers. Data came from immunoSEQ multiplex PCR; TCRdb stores just in-frame clones and leaves some out. The sample holds under 200,000 clones, more than 70% seen once. Trimming removed 5 bases at V and 3 bases at J, with 11 bases between. Germline values: CDR1 SEHNR, CDR2 FQNEAQ (reference sequence). The CDR3 spans 15 residues. Whole-study results and caveats: It was shown in a later analysis that HLA-associated TCR beta chains were more clonally expanded than other, equally common chains. TCR association rates varied by HLA locus in a later analysis, with DRB1 highest and HLA-C lowest.

This rearrangement joins TRBV7-9 to TRBJ1-6; D remains unclear. This sequence was found in a male donor in good health and CMV-seropositive. The sample was PBMCs. The CDR3 sequence: CASSPLAGYNSPLHF. In nucleotides, the CDR3 is TGTGCCAGCAGCCCTTTAGCGGGCTATAATTCACCCCTCCACTTT.